The 8 T cell receptor beta chains given below trace back to one sample, sequenced in a study of cytomegalovirus exposure and HLA in healthy donors. The PCR made use of 60 Vbeta and 13 Jbeta primers. Sequenced by immunoSEQ multiplex PCR; TCRdb stores in-frame clones only, minus some. The table for this sample gives roughly 40,000 clones. Specimen: PBMCs. Receptor source: a middle-aged man in good health and CMV-seropositive.

The rearrangement uses TRBV7-9 and TRBJ2-3; unclear D gene. The CDR3 is made up of 17 amino acids. The germline V and J ends were trimmed by 1 base and 2 bases, with 16 bases remaining between them. Per germline, CDR1 SEHNR and CDR2 FQNEAQ (reference sequence). CDR3 DNA: TGTGCCAGCAGCTTAGTCGCCAGTCACGTATTCACAGATACGCAGTATTTT. This gives the protein CASSLVASHVFTDTQYF.

The V gene is TRBV18, the J gene TRBJ2-1; 9 positions match TRBD2. V shed 1 base, J shed 9 bases, and the junction held 4 bases outside the gene matches. The CDR3 is 14 residues long. Germline CDR1 and CDR2: KGHSH and LQKENI. The DNA for the CDR3 is TGTGCCAGCTCACCACTAGCGGGAGCTACTGAGCAGTTCTTC. Protein product: CASSPLAGATEQFF.

As DNA, the CDR3 is TGTGCCAGTAGTATGTGGGGCTCGGACAGAGGCGGGGAGCTGTTTTTT. Translation: CASSMWGSDRGGELFF. The chain carries TRBV19 and TRBJ2-2; perhaps TRBD1 as D (6 bases). V was cut by 3 bases and J by 7 bases, with 18 bases left in between. Germline V gives CDR1 LNHDA, CDR2 SQIVND (reference sequence). The length of the CDR3 is 16 residues.

The V and J genes are TRBV7-2 and TRBJ1-2; the match to TRBD1 covers 8 bases. Trimming took 1 base from V and 8 from J; bases not matched to a gene: 3. Germline CDR1 and CDR2: SGHTA and FQGNSA. This CDR3 is built from 13 residues. The CDR3 loop reads CASSLDRGSGYTF. In DNA, the CDR3 is TGTGCCAGCAGCTTAGACAGGGGGAGCGGCTACACCTTC.

V gene TRBV10-3 combines with J gene TRBJ1-6, with D maybe TRBD1 (5 bases). This CDR3 has 12 residues. V lost 5 bases, J lost 10 bases, and 9 bases lay in between. Germline assignment: CDR1 ENHRY and CDR2 SYGVKD. CDR3 amino acids: CAISTGESPLHF. In nucleotides, the CDR3 is TGTGCCATCAGTACGGGGGAATCACCCCTCCACTTT.

The V and J genes are TRBV7-2 and TRBJ2-5, with 8 bases fitting TRBD2. This CDR3 comprises 15 residues. Unmatched junction bases numbered 6, after V lost 1 base and J lost 5 bases. Germline V lookup: CDR1 SGHTA, CDR2 FQGNSA. CDR3 sequence: CASSLEGREGETQYF. The CDR3 bases are TGTGCCAGCAGCTTAGAAGGACGGGAGGGGGAGACCCAGTACTTC.

This chain uses TRBV30 with TRBJ1-2, with a weak D call TRBD1 (5 bases). The germline CDR1 and CDR2 sequences are GTSNPN and SVGIG (reference sequence). V was clipped by 8 bases and J by 4 bases, with 11 bases between them. The CDR3 spans 11 residues. CDR3 sequence reads: CAQGGFYGYTF. In DNA form, the CDR3 reads TGTGCCCAGGGTGGGTTCTATGGCTACACCTTC.

The rearrangement joins TRBV28 to TRBJ1-1; D not certain. The CDR3 extends over 12 amino acids. Germline V gene sequence: CDR1 MDHEN, CDR2 SYDVKM. Trimming stripped 10 bases from V and 4 bases from J, with 13 bases between. The CDR3 DNA reads TGTGCCATTGGGCCCGCGGGCACTGAAGCTTTCTTT. Encoded protein: CAIGPAGTEAFF.